Shown below are 23 T cell receptor beta chains from a single sample sequenced in a study of beta chain features in type 1 diabetes. Findings of the study overall: TCRB CDR3s from Type 1 diabetes patients were moderately but significantly shorter in all four CD4+ subsets.

Their antigens remain unidentified. Expressed TCRB transcripts were sequenced because the entire RNA isolate underwent reverse transcription. The assay was immunoSEQ multiplex PCR, and TCRdb's table has in-frame clones only and misses some. Of about 740,000 clones listed, roughly 13% are singletons. The source material was naive CD4+ T cells from blood. The receptors originated from a young man with type 1 diabetes.

This clone has more than one count but fewer than ten. The chain uses TRBV2 and TRBJ1-1; 7 bases map to TRBD1. The CDR3 loop spans 14 amino acids. V shed 6 bases, J shed 5 bases, and the junction held 9 bases outside the gene matches. Germline CDR1 is SNHLY and CDR2 is FYNNEI. CDR3 sequence (DNA): TGTGCCAGCAGGGAACAGGGGCGCGGAACTGAAGCTTTCTTT. It codes for CASREQGRGTEAFF.

This clone was counted only a few times. The chain uses TRBV4-1 and TRBJ1-2; 7 nucleotides agree with TRBD1. The ends lost 4 bases at V and 6 bases at J; junction bases unmatched: 8. CDR3 length: 14 amino acids. Germline-derived CDR1 and CDR2 are MGHRA and YSYEKL. CDR3 DNA: TGCGCCAGCAGCCTTAACCAGGGGGAGAATGGCTACACCTTC. Its translation: CASSLNQGENGYTF.

Remarks on this clone: The sample has other DNA sequences that encode this CDR3 too. V gene TRBV30 combines with J gene TRBJ1-2, with D possibly matching TRBD1 (6 bases). Germline CDR1 is GTSNPN and CDR2 is SVGIG (reference sequence). With 4 bases removed from V and 5 bases from J, the gap between germline ends came to 8 bases. The CDR3 consists of 11 residues. CDR3 in amino acids: CAWTTGYGYTF. DNA for the CDR3: TGTGCCTGGACCACAGGGTATGGCTACACCTTC. The full variable domain, with the rest looked up from reference TRBV30 and TRBJ1-2, is SQTIHQWPATLVQPVGSPLSLECTVEGTSNPNLYWYRQAAGRGLQLLFYSVGIGQISSEVPQNLSASRPQDRQFILSSKKLLLSDSGFYLCAWTTGYGYTFGSGTRLTVV.

This clone was found a few times. Different DNA sequences within this sample yield the same CDR3. The J gene is TRBJ2-3, the V gene TRBV11-2; TRBD1 matches 10 bases. Germline assignment: CDR1 SGHAT and CDR2 FQNNGV. Trimming at V came to 3 bases and at J to 2 bases, leaving 2 bases not matched to a gene. This CDR3 is 15 amino acids long. The DNA of the CDR3 is TGTGCCAGCAGCTTTGGGACAGGGGCCACAGATACGCAGTATTTT. Translation: CASSFGTGATDTQYF.

This clone was seen a few times. V is TRBV5-6 and J is TRBJ2-2; perhaps TRBD1 as D (6 bases). This CDR3 contains 17 residues. Trimming took off 4 bases at V and 2 bases at J, with 18 bases between the two ends. CDR1 SGHDT and CDR2 YYEEEE come from the germline V gene. This CDR3 reads CASSLTGIHPNTGELFF. DNA of the CDR3: TGTGCCAGCAGCCTTACAGGGATCCACCCAAACACCGGGGAGCTGTTTTTT.

The CDR3 loop is CAWSVGGQKDEQYF. The CDR3, as DNA: TGTGCCTGGAGTGTAGGAGGGCAGAAAGACGAGCAGTACTTC. The chain recombines TRBV30 with TRBJ2-7; a weak D match, TRBD2 (6 bases). Trimming took 0 bases from V and 5 from J, leaving 14 bases between them. Germline CDR1 reads GTSNPN; CDR2 reads SVGIG (reference sequence). The CDR3 contains 14 residues. The full variable domain, its missing parts supplied by reference TRBV30 and TRBJ2-7, is SQTIHQWPATLVQPVGSPLSLECTVEGTSNPNLYWYRQAAGRGLQLLFYSVGIGQISSEVPQNLSASRPQDRQFILSSKKLLLSDSGFYLCAWSVGGQKDEQYFGPGTRLTVT.

This clone turned up a few times. The V gene is TRBV5-4, the J gene TRBJ2-2; 10 nucleotides align to TRBD2. Trimming removed 7 bases from V and 4 bases from J; junction bases left unmatched: 4. Germline CDR1 is SGHNT and CDR2 is YYREEE (reference sequence). The CDR3 has 14 residues. In DNA, the CDR3 is TGTGCCAGCGGTTCTAGCGGGGGCACCGGGGAGCTGTTTTTT. Protein product: CASGSSGGTGELFF. The variable domain in full, with the rest retrieved from reference TRBV5-4 and TRBJ2-2, is ETGVTQSPTHLIKTRGQQVTLRCSSQSGHNTVSWYQQALGQGPQFIFQYYREEENGRGNFPPRFSGLQFPNYSSELNVNALELDDSALYLCASGSSGGTGELFFGEGSRLTVL.

The table lists this clone with a few counts. The chain combines TRBV7-9 with TRBJ1-3, with 9 bases matching TRBD1. With 4 bases clipped from V and 7 bases from J, the junction kept 8 bases outside the gene matches. CDR3 size: 15 residues. CDR1 and CDR2 from the germline V gene are SEHNR and FQNEAQ (reference sequence). The CDR3 sequence: CASSSGQGLWNTIYF. The CDR3 DNA sequence: TGTGCCAGCAGCTCAGGACAGGGGTTGTGGAACACCATATATTTT.

J is TRBJ1-2 and V is TRBV9; the match to TRBD1 covers 9 bases. Looked up from germline, CDR1 is SGDLS and CDR2 is YYNGEE. This CDR3 is 14 amino acids long. V was clipped by 2 bases and J by 7 bases; unmatched bases: 6. This CDR3 is CASSVEGQGRGYTF. Written as DNA, the CDR3 is TGTGCCAGCAGCGTGGAGGGACAGGGACGTGGCTACACCTTC.

The rearrangement uses TRBV7-3 and TRBJ2-1; D unclear. V was pared by 4 bases and J by 4 bases, with 11 bases between. From germline, CDR1 is SGHTA and CDR2 FQGTGA. CDR3 size: 14 residues. Written as DNA, the CDR3 is TGTGCCAGCAGCTCCCCGGGCGGTTACAATGAGCAGTTCTTC. It yields the protein CASSSPGGYNEQFF.

This clone was observed a few times. The chain couples TRBV29-1 to TRBJ2-7; 10 bases fit TRBD1. The V gene's germline CDR1 is SQVTM and CDR2 ANQGSEA. The CDR3 length is 12 residues. Germline trimming cut 7 bases from V and 4 bases from J; bases unmatched to any gene: 4. The DNA for the CDR3 is TGCAGCGCCGAGGGACAGGGGTACGAGCAGTACTTC. It specifies CSAEGQGYEQYF.

This clone occurred a few times. The J gene is TRBJ1-6, the V gene TRBV5-4; TRBD1 agrees at 9 bases. Germline lookup yields CDR1 SGHNT and CDR2 YYREEE (reference sequence). J was trimmed by 9 bases and V by 4 bases; bases with no gene match: 5. The CDR3 is 14 residues long. The CDR3 reads CASSPGQGGSPLHF. The CDR3 DNA sequence: TGTGCCAGCAGCCCGGGACAGGGTGGTTCACCCCTCCACTTT. Full variable domain (remainder filled in from reference TRBV5-4 and TRBJ1-6): ETGVTQSPTHLIKTRGQQVTLRCSSQSGHNTVSWYQQALGQGPQFIFQYYREEENGRGNFPPRFSGLQFPNYSSELNVNALELDDSALYLCASSPGQGGSPLHFGNGTRLTVT.

This clone occurred a few times. The chain joins TRBV19 to TRBJ2-7; the D gene is possibly TRBD1 (6 bases). V was cut by 8 bases and J by 1 base, with 15 bases left in between. CDR3 length equals 14 residues. Looked up from germline, CDR1 is LNHDA and CDR2 is SQIVND (reference sequence). CDR3 amino acids: CASSPRDISYEQYF. CDR3 DNA sequence: TGTGCCAGTTCCCCCCGGGACATTTCCTACGAGCAGTACTTC.

This clone was observed a few times. V and J are TRBV9 and TRBJ2-3; D ambiguous. Germline V lookup: CDR1 SGDLS, CDR2 YYNGEE. Trimming removed 4 bases at V and 2 bases at J, with 8 bases between. CDR3 size: 13 residues. CDR3 sequence: CASSRRNTDTQYF. CDR3 coding DNA: TGTGCCAGCAGCAGGAGAAACACAGATACGCAGTATTTT.

Only a few counts were recorded for this clone. The sample contains more than one DNA sequence encoding this CDR3. The rearrangement uses TRBV6-4 and TRBJ2-1; TRBD2 might be the D (5 bases). Germline-derived CDR1 and CDR2 are MRHNA and SNTAGT. V shed 5 bases and J shed 0 bases, with 11 bases lying between them. CDR3 size: 15 residues. The CDR3 DNA reads TGTGCCAGCAGTCGGGGTCAGAGCTCCTACAATGAGCAGTTCTTC. It translates to CASSRGQSSYNEQFF.

The chain combines TRBV18 with TRBJ2-3; the match to TRBD2 covers 10 bases. This CDR3 region has 16 residues. V was pared by 3 bases and J by 4 bases, with 7 bases of the junction left unmatched. Germline-derived CDR1 and CDR2 are KGHSH and LQKENI. CDR3 in amino acids: CASSPKRGGHADTQYF. The CDR3 region has the DNA TGTGCCAGCTCACCGAAGCGGGGGGGCCACGCAGATACGCAGTATTTT.

J is TRBJ2-3 and V is TRBV7-8; 12 bases fit TRBD2. CDR3 length equals 20 residues. CDR1 is SGHVS and CDR2 is FQNEAQ in the germline V gene. V shed 5 bases and J 3 bases; nucleotides not matched to a gene: 18. The CDR3 spells CASSQGRLAGGPRGTDTQYF. In DNA, the CDR3 is TGTGCCAGCAGCCAAGGTCGGCTAGCGGGGGGGCCACGAGGGACAGATACGCAGTATTTT.

This clone was detected only a few times. V gene TRBV27 combines with J gene TRBJ1-1; no definite D call. Germline values: CDR1 MNHEY, CDR2 SMNVEV (reference sequence). Trimming left V 1 base short and J 4 bases short, with 13 bases between. The CDR3 has 15 amino acids. The CDR3 coding sequence is TGTGCCAGCAGTTTATTTCGGGGTTCCGGCACTGAAGCTTTCTTT. It yields the protein CASSLFRGSGTEAFF.

The chain joins TRBV9 to TRBJ1-4, with unresolved D. The germline gives CDR1 SGDLS, CDR2 YYNGEE. The length of the CDR3 is 14 residues. Between the trimmed V and J ends, which lost 0 bases and 8 bases, there was a span of 11 bases. The CDR3 DNA reads TGTGCCAGCAGCGTAGGGCAGGTAGAAGAAAAACTGTTTTTT. This translates into CASSVGQVEEKLFF.

This chain connects TRBV5-6 to TRBJ2-7, with D possibly TRBD2 on 5 matching bases. The CDR3 loop spans 12 amino acids. V gave up 6 bases and J gave up 5 bases, with 12 bases separating them. The germline V gene encodes CDR1 SGHDT and CDR2 YYEEEE. Written as DNA, the CDR3 is TGTGCCAGCACCAGCGGCCCCAACGAGCAGTACTTC. Translation gives CASTSGPNEQYF.

The rearrangement joins TRBV5-1 to TRBJ2-2; 7 bases align to TRBD2. V dropped 0 bases and J dropped 7; count of bases not matched to a gene: 9. CDR3 size: 16 residues. Germline V gene sequence: CDR1 SGHRS, CDR2 YFSETQ. Written as DNA, the CDR3 is TGCGCCAGCAGCTTGGCGAGGCTAGCGGCGAACGGGGAGCTGTTTTTT. It is translated as CASSLARLAANGELFF.

The chain is built from TRBV6-5 and TRBJ2-3; D unclear. Trimming took off 0 bases at V and 2 bases at J, with 6 bases between the two ends. The CDR3 totals 14 residues. Looked up from germline, CDR1 is MNHEY and CDR2 is SVGAGI. The CDR3 nucleotides are TGTGCCAGCAGTTACTCGATTACCACAGATACGCAGTATTTT. Protein product: CASSYSITTDTQYF.

A few counts support this clone. CDR3 loop: CASSPQIRSEAFF. CDR3 coding DNA: TGTGCCAGCAGCCCACAGATAAGAAGTGAAGCTTTCTTT. This chain joins TRBV7-9 and TRBJ1-1, with D hard to call. V was shortened by 5 bases and J by 7 bases, with 14 bases between the two germline ends. Germline loops: CDR1 SEHNR, CDR2 FQNEAQ (reference sequence). There are 13 residues in the CDR3.